This is a list of T cell receptor beta chains from one sample in a study of regulatory T cells in long-lasting Graves disease. MiXCR, run by TCRdb on the multiplex PCR reads, gives a single entry per CDR3 protein. This table has approximately 350,000 distinct CDR3 sequences, over 15% appearing once. The same sample was also used in a study of T cells in Graves' hyperthyroidism and ophthalmopathy.

Sequenced here: peripheral blood mononuclear cells (PBMCs), sampled at new diagnosis, from a patient treated with antithyroid drugs. Source of these receptors: a man aged 35 to 55 with Graves disease. CDR3s include the opening cysteine and the closing phenylalanine or tryptophan. Each record gives: J gene, V gene, D gene, clone size, CDR3 length, CDR3 protein, CDR3 DNA. A D gene is named only where the DNA matches it firmly. Clone size is given for some rows only: seen once, a few or many times, or a class if the clone is expanded.

J gene: TRBJ2-7; V gene: TRBV15; D gene: NA; clone size: many; CDR3 length: 16; CDR3 protein: CATSRAGTVPPSEQYF; CDR3 DNA: TGTGCCACCAGCAGAGCCGGAACAGTCCCCCCTAGTGAGCAGTACTTC
J gene: TRBJ2-5; V gene: TRBV5-8; D gene: TRBD1; clone size: few; CDR3 length: 15; CDR3 protein: CASSLGTGWGETQYF; CDR3 DNA: TGCGCCAGCAGCTTGGGGACAGGTTGGGGGGAGACCCAGTACTTC
J gene: TRBJ1-1; V gene: TRBV7-2; D gene: NA; clone size: few; CDR3 length: 15; CDR3 protein: CASSLEWAETAEAFF; CDR3 DNA: TGTGCCAGCAGCTTAGAATGGGCCGAGACAGCTGAAGCTTTCTTT
J gene: TRBJ2-3; V gene: TRBV4-2; D gene: NA; clone size: few; CDR3 length: 17; CDR3 protein: CASSPGASGSSTDTQYF; CDR3 DNA: TGTGCCAGCAGCCCAGGGGCTAGCGGTTCCAGCACAGATACGCAGTATTTT
J gene: TRBJ2-7; V gene: TRBV4-1; D gene: TRBD2; clone size: few; CDR3 length: 12; CDR3 protein: CASSRGGREQYF; CDR3 DNA: TGCGCCAGCAGTCGGGGGGGTCGCGAGCAGTACTTC
J gene: TRBJ2-3; V gene: TRBV20-1; D gene: NA; clone size: many; CDR3 length: 13; CDR3 protein: CSAGRGGTDTQYF; CDR3 DNA: TGCAGTGCTGGGCGGGGAGGCACAGATACGCAGTATTTT
J gene: TRBJ2-7; V gene: TRBV10-3; D gene: TRBD1; clone size: many; CDR3 length: 15; CDR3 protein: CAISDVPDRAFEQYF; CDR3 DNA: TGTGCCATCAGTGATGTGCCCGACAGGGCTTTCGAGCAGTACTTC
J gene: TRBJ2-3; V gene: TRBV29-1; D gene: NA; clone size: many; CDR3 length: 14; CDR3 protein: CSVAWLVRTDTQYF; CDR3 DNA: TGCAGCGTAGCTTGGCTGGTGCGCACAGATACGCAGTATTTT
J gene: TRBJ2-5; V gene: TRBV7-2; D gene: TRBD1; clone size: many; CDR3 length: 14; CDR3 protein: CASSVDRGRETQYF; CDR3 DNA: TGTGCCAGCAGCGTGGACAGGGGGCGGGAGACCCAGTACTTC
J gene: TRBJ2-1; V gene: TRBV15; D gene: TRBD2; clone size: NA; CDR3 length: 14; CDR3 protein: CATSSQREYNEQFF; CDR3 DNA: TGTGCCACCAGCAGCCAGCGGGAATACAATGAGCAGTTCTTC
J gene: TRBJ1-5; V gene: TRBV5-1; D gene: TRBD1; clone size: few; CDR3 length: 17; CDR3 protein: CASSLFRGRVNNQPQHF; CDR3 DNA: TGCGCCAGCAGCTTATTCAGGGGGAGGGTTAACAATCAGCCCCAGCATTTT
J gene: TRBJ2-7; V gene: TRBV5-1; D gene: TRBD1; clone size: many; CDR3 length: 16; CDR3 protein: CASSLEPTGASYEQYF; CDR3 DNA: TGCGCCAGCAGCTTGGAGCCTACAGGGGCCAGCTACGAGCAGTACTTC
J gene: TRBJ1-4; V gene: TRBV9; D gene: TRBD1; clone size: NA; CDR3 length: 17; CDR3 protein: CASSPHGQATTNEKLFF; CDR3 DNA: TGTGCCAGCAGCCCCCATGGACAGGCGACAACTAATGAAAAACTGTTTTTT
J gene: TRBJ2-6; V gene: TRBV12-3/TRBV12-4; D gene: NA; clone size: many; CDR3 length: 16; CDR3 protein: CASSLSSGLGANVLTF; CDR3 DNA: TGTGCCAGCAGCCTATCATCGGGGCTAGGGGCCAACGTCCTGACTTTC
J gene: TRBJ2-3; V gene: TRBV20-1; D gene: TRBD2; clone size: many; CDR3 length: 17; CDR3 protein: CSARDREGGRLTNTQYF; CDR3 DNA: TGCAGTGCTAGAGATCGGGAGGGGGGGCGACTCACGAATACGCAGTATTTT
J gene: TRBJ2-7; V gene: TRBV11-2; D gene: NA; clone size: many; CDR3 length: 14; CDR3 protein: CASSLLPGVNEQYF; CDR3 DNA: TGTGCCAGCAGCTTATTGCCAGGGGTGAACGAGCAGTACTTC
J gene: TRBJ2-1; V gene: TRBV5-1; D gene: NA; clone size: NA; CDR3 length: 15; CDR3 protein: CASSQDLASYNKQFF; CDR3 DNA: TGTGCCAGCAGCCAAGATTTAGCCAGCTACAATAAGCAGTTCTTC
J gene: TRBJ2-3; V gene: TRBV6-1; D gene: TRBD1; clone size: many; CDR3 length: 15; CDR3 protein: CASRDPGGPPDTQYF; CDR3 DNA: TGTGCCAGCAGAGACCCAGGGGGCCCACCAGATACGCAGTATTTT
J gene: TRBJ2-2; V gene: TRBV28; D gene: NA; clone size: NA; CDR3 length: 15; CDR3 protein: CASSPPTGHAGELFF; CDR3 DNA: TGTGCCAGCAGCCCTCCTACAGGGCACGCCGGGGAGCTGTTTTTT
J gene: TRBJ1-6; V gene: TRBV28; D gene: NA; clone size: many; CDR3 length: 18; CDR3 protein: CASSLCTGRRSYNSPLHF; CDR3 DNA: TGTGCCAGCAGTTTATGTACAGGGCGAAGATCCTATAATTCACCCCTCCACTTT
J gene: TRBJ2-7; V gene: TRBV6-1; D gene: TRBD2; clone size: NA; CDR3 length: 17; CDR3 protein: CASSEEAQAGGRYEQYF; CDR3 DNA: TGTGCCAGCAGTGAAGAGGCCCAGGCGGGGGGCCGCTACGAGCAGTACTTC
J gene: TRBJ1-1; V gene: TRBV9; D gene: NA; clone size: NA; CDR3 length: 16; CDR3 protein: CASSPEGQNINTEAFF; CDR3 DNA: TGTGCCAGCAGCCCAGAGGGCCAAAACATTAACACTGAAGCTTTCTTT
J gene: TRBJ2-1; V gene: TRBV4-3; D gene: TRBD1; clone size: few; CDR3 length: 15; CDR3 protein: CASSYPGQGADEQFF; CDR3 DNA: TGCGCCAGCAGCTACCCGGGACAGGGGGCTGATGAGCAGTTCTTC
J gene: TRBJ1-2; V gene: TRBV28; D gene: TRBD1; clone size: NA; CDR3 length: 14; CDR3 protein: CASSPTGTVYGYTF; CDR3 DNA: TGTGCCAGCAGTCCAACCGGGACAGTCTATGGCTACACCTTC
J gene: TRBJ2-1; V gene: TRBV12-3/TRBV12-4; D gene: TRBD1; clone size: NA; CDR3 length: 15; CDR3 protein: CASSPGTGGRGKQFF; CDR3 DNA: TGTGCCAGCAGCCCGGGGACAGGGGGAAGGGGTAAGCAGTTCTTC
J gene: TRBJ1-3; V gene: TRBV6-1; D gene: NA; clone size: NA; CDR3 length: 15; CDR3 protein: CASKKGSSSGNTIYF; CDR3 DNA: TGTGCCAGCAAGAAGGGGTCCTCCTCTGGAAACACCATATATTTT
J gene: TRBJ2-2; V gene: TRBV28; D gene: TRBD1; clone size: NA; CDR3 length: 16; CDR3 protein: CASRYSDRGHAGELFF; CDR3 DNA: TGTGCCAGCAGATACTCGGACAGGGGGCACGCCGGGGAGCTGTTTTTT
J gene: TRBJ1-1; V gene: TRBV7-2; D gene: NA; clone size: NA; CDR3 length: 14; CDR3 protein: CASSAHGANTEAFF; CDR3 DNA: TGTGCCAGCAGCGCTCACGGGGCGAACACTGAAGCTTTCTTT
J gene: TRBJ2-3; V gene: TRBV2; D gene: NA; clone size: many; CDR3 length: 15; CDR3 protein: CASSEAGDFTDTQYF; CDR3 DNA: TGTGCCAGCAGTGAAGCGGGGGACTTCACAGATACGCAGTATTTT
J gene: TRBJ1-1; V gene: TRBV2; D gene: NA; clone size: many; CDR3 length: 14; CDR3 protein: CASSEATDHTEAFF; CDR3 DNA: TGTGCCAGCAGTGAAGCAACAGATCACACTGAAGCTTTCTTT
J gene: TRBJ1-2; V gene: TRBV20-1; D gene: NA; clone size: many; CDR3 length: 15; CDR3 protein: CSARGLSSGNYGYTF; CDR3 DNA: TGCAGTGCTAGAGGTTTGTCTTCGGGGAACTATGGCTACACCTTC
J gene: TRBJ2-1; V gene: TRBV7-8; D gene: NA; clone size: many; CDR3 length: 17; CDR3 protein: CASSLGMYSDKYNEQFF; CDR3 DNA: TGTGCCAGCAGCTTAGGGATGTACAGCGACAAATACAATGAGCAGTTCTTC
J gene: TRBJ1-2; V gene: TRBV5-1; D gene: TRBD1; clone size: NA; CDR3 length: 12; CDR3 protein: CASRGQGHGYTF; CDR3 DNA: TGTGCCAGCAGGGGACAGGGCCATGGCTACACCTTC
J gene: TRBJ2-5; V gene: TRBV3-1; D gene: NA; clone size: many; CDR3 length: 14; CDR3 protein: CASSPASVRETQYF; CDR3 DNA: TGTGCCAGCAGCCCCGCTAGCGTTCGAGAGACCCAGTACTTC
J gene: TRBJ2-3; V gene: TRBV7-3; D gene: NA; clone size: many; CDR3 length: 16; CDR3 protein: CASSFGANPATDTQYF; CDR3 DNA: TGTGCCAGCAGCTTTGGGGCTAACCCTGCAACAGATACGCAGTATTTT
J gene: TRBJ2-3; V gene: TRBV29-1; D gene: TRBD1; clone size: many; CDR3 length: 14; CDR3 protein: CSVAGQGSTDTQYF; CDR3 DNA: TGCAGCGTTGCAGGACAGGGGAGCACAGATACGCAGTATTTT
J gene: TRBJ1-1; V gene: TRBV6-1; D gene: NA; clone size: NA; CDR3 length: 15; CDR3 protein: CASSEDPQGYTEAFF; CDR3 DNA: TGTGCCAGCAGTGAAGATCCTCAGGGGTACACTGAAGCTTTCTTT
J gene: TRBJ2-1; V gene: TRBV5-5; D gene: NA; clone size: many; CDR3 length: 16; CDR3 protein: CASSLGGADSYNEQFF; CDR3 DNA: TGTGCCAGCAGCTTGGGCGGGGCCGACTCCTACAATGAGCAGTTCTTC